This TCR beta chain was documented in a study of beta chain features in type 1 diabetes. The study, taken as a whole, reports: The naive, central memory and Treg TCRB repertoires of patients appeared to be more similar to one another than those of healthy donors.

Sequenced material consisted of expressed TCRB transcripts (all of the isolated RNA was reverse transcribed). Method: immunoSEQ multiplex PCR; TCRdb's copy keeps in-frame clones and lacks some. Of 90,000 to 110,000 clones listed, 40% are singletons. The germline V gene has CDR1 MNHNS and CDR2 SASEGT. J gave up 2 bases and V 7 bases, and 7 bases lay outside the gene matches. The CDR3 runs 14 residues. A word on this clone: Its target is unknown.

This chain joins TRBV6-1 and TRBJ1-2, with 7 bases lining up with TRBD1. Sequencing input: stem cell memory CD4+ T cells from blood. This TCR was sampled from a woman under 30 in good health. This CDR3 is CASMSRDRNYGYTF. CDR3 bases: TGTGCCAGCATGAGCCGGGACAGAAACTATGGCTACACCTTC.